The rows below give T cell receptor beta chains drawn from one sample of a study of molecular identifiers for immune sequencing clone quantification. TCRdb itself ran the PCR reads through MiXCR, one entry per CDR3 protein. The top ten clones hold about 0.84% of a sample with around 470,000 distinct CDR3 sequences, roughly a fifth of them seen once. What was sequenced was naive CD8+ T cells from blood, with Jurkat cell RNA spiked in. Receptors originate from a human donor in good health. Some libraries in this study had Jurkat cell RNA spiked in. Each CDR3 is given with its conserved first and last residue. D genes are given only for firm matches. Expanded clones get a size class; other rows say once, few or many, or leave the size out.

d_gene	abundance	v_gene	j_gene	CDR3nt	CDR3aa
-	many	TRBV29-1	TRBJ1-2	TGCAGCGTTATTGGCGGGGCACTCTATGGCTACACCTTC	CSVIGGALYGYTF
TRBD2	once	TRBV7-8	TRBJ2-3	TGTGCCAGCAGGGCTCTAGCGGGGGCGTTGGTTACGCAGTATTTT	CASRALAGALVTQYF
-	-	TRBV27	TRBJ2-2	TGTGCCAGCGGATATCAGGACGGACTCTACACCGGGGAGCTGTTTTTT	CASGYQDGLYTGELFF
-	many	TRBV29-1	TRBJ1-1	TGCAGCGTTGTTTTGAACACTGAAGCTTTCTTT	CSVVLNTEAFF
-	many	TRBV30	TRBJ1-5	TGTGCCTGGAGTGTACAACGGGGATTTCAGCCCCAGCATTTT	CAWSVQRGFQPQHF
-	many	TRBV20-1	TRBJ2-7	TGCAGTGCTAGGGTGGTCGGGACTGGGGCCTACGAGCAGTACTTC	CSARVVGTGAYEQYF
-	few	TRBV27	TRBJ2-7	TGTGCCAGCAGTTTATTCCGCGGTGGGTACGAGCAGTACTTC	CASSLFRGGYEQYF
TRBD2	-	TRBV7-7	TRBJ2-1	TGTGCCAGCAGCCCCTCTGGGGAGGGACCTTTAAACGATGAGCAGTTCTTC	CASSPSGEGPLNDEQFF
-	-	TRBV3-1	TRBJ2-3	TGTGCCACCAAGGGGGTATTGGGAGATACGCAGTATTTT	CATKGVLGDTQYF
-	few	TRBV30	TRBJ1-5	TGTGCCTGGAGTGCGGAGCATAGCAATCAGCCCCAGCATTTT	CAWSAEHSNQPQHF
TRBD1	few	TRBV19	TRBJ2-3	TGTGCCAGTAGTATCCCCGACAGGGCCAGCACAGATACGCAGTATTTT	CASSIPDRASTDTQYF
TRBD2	-	TRBV6-2/TRBV6-3	TRBJ2-3	TGTGCCAGCAGTCCCGGGGGTCTAGCGGGGACCGTGGATACGCAGTATTTT	CASSPGGLAGTVDTQYF
-	-	TRBV7-9	TRBJ2-7	TGTGCCAGCAGCTTCCCGGACGGTATCACCTACGAGCAGTACTTC	CASSFPDGITYEQYF
-	-	TRBV19	TRBJ2-1	TGTGCCAGCAACCCAGGGGGGAGCTCCTACAATGAGCAGTTCTTC	CASNPGGSSYNEQFF
-	many	TRBV5-4	TRBJ2-6	TGTGCCAGCACCCAATTATTGGGATCTGGGGCCAACGTCCTGACTTTC	CASTQLLGSGANVLTF
TRBD1	many	TRBV27	TRBJ2-7	TGTGCCAGCAGCTGGACAGGGGGCATTTACGAGCAGTACTTC	CASSWTGGIYEQYF
-	-	TRBV19	TRBJ2-3	TGTGCCAGTAGTATGGGGGTCGGCAGCCGCACAGATACGCAGTATTTT	CASSMGVGSRTDTQYF
TRBD2	once	TRBV7-9	TRBJ2-3	TGTGCCAGCAGCTTAGGTCCGGCGGGAGGTTTGACAGATACGCAGTATTTT	CASSLGPAGGLTDTQYF
-	-	TRBV7-9	TRBJ2-3	TGTGCCAGCAGCTTTGGGGAAGCAGATACGCAGTATTTT	CASSFGEADTQYF
-	many	TRBV7-2	TRBJ2-1	TGTGCCAGCAGCGTGGGACCCACCTACAATGAGCAGTTCTTC	CASSVGPTYNEQFF
-	many	TRBV30	TRBJ2-7	TGTGCCTGGAGTGTACGGGGCTCGTTCTCCTACGAGCAGTACTTC	CAWSVRGSFSYEQYF
TRBD1	-	TRBV4-1	TRBJ2-7	TGCGCCAACAGTACCGGACAGGGTGGTGGGTACGAGCAGTACTTC	CANSTGQGGGYEQYF
-	many	TRBV20-1	TRBJ2-3	TGCAGTGCTCGACCGGAAGATACGCAGTATTTT	CSARPEDTQYF
TRBD1	-	TRBV24-1	TRBJ2-3	TGTGCCACCAGTGATTGGCGGACAGGAAGCACAGATACGCAGTATTTT	CATSDWRTGSTDTQYF
TRBD2	few	TRBV20-1	TRBJ2-3	TGCAGTGCCTTCAAAGGGACTAGCGGGTTTCCAGATACGCAGTATTTT	CSAFKGTSGFPDTQYF
-	few	TRBV2	TRBJ2-7	TGTGCCAGCAGTGATAACCCAGCGGCGAGCTCCTACGAGCAGTACTTC	CASSDNPAASSYEQYF
-	many	TRBV4-3	TRBJ2-3	TGCGCCAGCAGCCAAGATACCCCGGGGGCGCCCACAGATACGCAGTATTTT	CASSQDTPGAPTDTQYF
-	many	TRBV7-9	TRBJ2-4	TGTGCCAGCAGCTCACCACACAAAAACATTCAGTACTTC	CASSSPHKNIQYF
-	-	TRBV6-2/TRBV6-3	TRBJ2-1	TGTGCCAGCAGTACACCTCTCTCCAGCTCCTACAATGAGCAGTTCTTC	CASSTPLSSSYNEQFF
-	-	TRBV28	TRBJ1-6	TGTGCCAGCAACCTCGGATACTATAATACACCCCTCCACTTT	CASNLGYYNTPLHF
TRBD2	many	TRBV7-9	TRBJ2-5	TGTGCCAGCAGCTCGGGACTAGCGATTGAGACCCAGTACTTC	CASSSGLAIETQYF
-	few	TRBV4-3	TRBJ1-4	TGCGCCAGCAGCCGCAACCCCGGGGGTAATGAAAAACTGTTTTTT	CASSRNPGGNEKLFF
TRBD2	many	TRBV6-5	TRBJ2-5	TGTGCCAGCAGTTACTCCGGCCTAGCGGGAACCCAAGAGACCCAGTACTTC	CASSYSGLAGTQETQYF
-	-	TRBV6-1	TRBJ2-7	TGTGCCAGCAGTGACAGGGTTACGAGAGGGAGGATCTCCCACGAGCAGTACTTC	CASSDRVTRGRISHEQYF
-	-	TRBV21-1	TRBJ2-7	TGTGCCAGCAGCAAAGCGCTAGTTGACAGGGTGGGCGAGCAGTACTTC	CASSKALVDRVGEQYF
TRBD1	-	TRBV5-6	TRBJ2-6	TGTGCCAGCAGCAGGACAGGCTTCTCTGGGGCCAACGTCCTGACTTTC	CASSRTGFSGANVLTF
-	few	TRBV7-2	TRBJ2-7	TGTGCCAGCAGCCCCCAGGGATCGCACTACGAGCAGTACTTC	CASSPQGSHYEQYF
TRBD2	-	TRBV3-1	TRBJ2-4	TGTGCCAGCAGCCAGGGAACACTAGCGGGAGGGGAAAACATTCAGTACTTC	CASSQGTLAGGENIQYF
-	-	TRBV24-1	TRBJ2-2	TGTGCCACCAGTGATCTACGGGCTGTGACCGGGGAGCTGTTTTTT	CATSDLRAVTGELFF
-	-	TRBV7-2	TRBJ2-1	TGTGCCAGCAGCTTAGTTTCACAGGGAAACCACAATGAGCAGTTCTTC	CASSLVSQGNHNEQFF
-	-	TRBV4-1	TRBJ1-1	TGCGCCAGCAGTCCGGGGCGGGGGTTTACTGAAGCTTTCTTT	CASSPGRGFTEAFF
-	few	TRBV15	TRBJ1-4	TGTGCCAAAACGTTTTCCACTAATGAAAAACTGTTTTTT	CAKTFSTNEKLFF
-	few	TRBV3-1	TRBJ2-1	TGTGCCAGCAGCCAAGAGGGGGGGGGGCCGGTCAATGAGCAGTTCTTC	CASSQEGGGPVNEQFF
-	-	TRBV20-1	TRBJ2-7	TGCAGTGCTAGAAATCAAGACCGAGTTTGGGAGCAGTACTTC	CSARNQDRVWEQYF
TRBD1	many	TRBV7-8	TRBJ1-1	TGTGCCAGCAGCCCTAGGACAGGGTTCGCTGAAGCTTTCTTT	CASSPRTGFAEAFF
TRBD2	many	TRBV2	TRBJ2-3	TGTGCCAGCAGGAGGAGCGGGGGGGCCCCCACAGATACGCAGTATTTT	CASRRSGGAPTDTQYF
TRBD2	many	TRBV6-2/TRBV6-3	TRBJ2-3	TGTGCCAGCGGTAGCGGGAGCCATGTTACAGATACGCAGTATTTT	CASGSGSHVTDTQYF
-	-	TRBV7-7	TRBJ2-1	TGTGCCAGCAGCCCATCCTTTTCGAGGGGGGATGAGCAGTTCTTC	CASSPSFSRGDEQFF
-	-	TRBV27	TRBJ2-7	TGTGCCAGCGCCCACCTCCACGAGCAGTACTTC	CASAHLHEQYF
TRBD1	few	TRBV27	TRBJ1-4	TGTGCCAGCAGTCTCTACAGGGGAAATGAAAAACTGTTTTTT	CASSLYRGNEKLFF
-	few	TRBV5-1	TRBJ2-3	TGCGCCAGCAGCTTGGCCGGCAGGGTTGAATATGGAGATACGCAGTATTTT	CASSLAGRVEYGDTQYF
-	few	TRBV29-1	TRBJ2-1	TGCAGCGTCCTAGGTAATGAGCAGTTCTTC	CSVLGNEQFF
-	many	TRBV5-5	TRBJ2-7	TGTGCCAGCAGCTTGGGTGACGGGGACGAGCAGTACTTC	CASSLGDGDEQYF
TRBD1	many	TRBV7-9	TRBJ2-5	TGTGCCAGCAGCCCGAGGACAGGGTGGGAGACCCAGTACTTC	CASSPRTGWETQYF